This T cell receptor (beta chain) was sequenced for a study of human T cells and chemical hapten exposure. Notes on the study in general: Versus controls, significantly more large CDR3 similarity clusters arose from expanded TCRs. Healthy people's immune response may differ from that of the donors, who had alopecia. Following DPC sensitization, TCRs present above 1 in 1000 frequency showed no change.

The sample's time point: patch test 2, 6 weeks after DPC sensitization. Treatment denoted: therapeutic diphenylcyclopropenone sensitization with weekly scalp DPC. In the library, unique molecular identifiers were attached to individual cDNA molecules. TCRdb itself ran the RACE reads through MiXCR, one entry per CDR3 protein. The sample includes 85,000 to 100,000 distinct CDR3 sequences, approximately 11% seen only once; the top ten take roughly 2.3%. The germline gives CDR1 MNHEY, CDR2 SVGEGT. The CDR3 has 11 amino acids. Trimming pared 6 bases from V and 6 bases from J, leaving 6 bases between. This clonotype was counted ten times or more. Its matching antigen is unknown.

This chain connects TRBV6-2 or TRBV6-3 to TRBJ2-1; D is unresolved. The sample consisted of whole blood, taken in connection with sensitization to the hapten diphenylcyclopropenone (DPC). This receptor was taken from a man aged 35 to 55 with alopecia areata. Some clones in this sample may be carry-over from other donors' samples. The CDR3 sequence: CASSRINEQFF. The CDR3 DNA follows: TGTGCCAGCAGCCGAATCAATGAGCAGTTCTTC.